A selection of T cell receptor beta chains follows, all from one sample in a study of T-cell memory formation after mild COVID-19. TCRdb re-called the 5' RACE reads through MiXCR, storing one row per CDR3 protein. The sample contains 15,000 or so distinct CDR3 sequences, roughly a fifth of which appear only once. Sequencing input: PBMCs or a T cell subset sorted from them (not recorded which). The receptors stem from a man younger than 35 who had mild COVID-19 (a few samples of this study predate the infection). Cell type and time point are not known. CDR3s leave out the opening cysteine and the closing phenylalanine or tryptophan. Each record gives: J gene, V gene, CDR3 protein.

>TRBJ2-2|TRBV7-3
ASSFSARATGELF
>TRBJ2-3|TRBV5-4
ASSLVGEIRRGPSAFPGTDTQY
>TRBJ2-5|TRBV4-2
ASSQVVVRETQY
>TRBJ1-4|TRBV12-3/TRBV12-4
ASSFTGGEKLF
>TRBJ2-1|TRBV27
ASSSTSGGADEQF
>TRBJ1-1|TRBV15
ATSREGFLDTEAF
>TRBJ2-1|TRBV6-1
AIYSGGAYNEQF
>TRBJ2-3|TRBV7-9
ASSLIGLSTDTQY
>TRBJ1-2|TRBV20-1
SAERYSRYGYT
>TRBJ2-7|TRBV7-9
ASSSTGQGNDEQY
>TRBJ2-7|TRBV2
ASSGGVSYEQY
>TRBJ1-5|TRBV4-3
ASSPGYNQPQH
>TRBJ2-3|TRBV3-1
ASSQGTVSSTDTQY
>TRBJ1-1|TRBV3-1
ASSQDVTVNTEAF
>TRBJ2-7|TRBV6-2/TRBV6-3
ASREPGYEQY
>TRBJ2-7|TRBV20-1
SARRPSSYEQY
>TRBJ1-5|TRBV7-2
ASSLATGNNQPQH
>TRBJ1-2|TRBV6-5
ASSYSNPPDRVYGYT
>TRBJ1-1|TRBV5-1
ASQDGNTEAF
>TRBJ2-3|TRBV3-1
ASSQVTTADTQY
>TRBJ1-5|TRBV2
ASSTRGKSQPQH
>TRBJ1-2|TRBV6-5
ASSYQNRYGYT
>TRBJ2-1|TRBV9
ASSQGERLYNEQF
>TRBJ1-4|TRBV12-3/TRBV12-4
ASSSLHRKREKLF
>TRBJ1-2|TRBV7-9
ASSSLQGRYGYT
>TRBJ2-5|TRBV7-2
ASSLGGGPIGTQY
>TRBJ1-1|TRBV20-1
SARGWIARRNTEAF
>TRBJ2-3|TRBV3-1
ASSQFLYYSTDTQY
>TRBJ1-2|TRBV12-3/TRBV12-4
ASSLEGFGYT
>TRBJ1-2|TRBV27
ASRSGTSYGYT
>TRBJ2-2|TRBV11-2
ASSTRPGTAITGELF
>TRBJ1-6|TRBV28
ASKLGARDYSPLH
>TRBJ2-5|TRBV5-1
ASSLALRGLHQETQY
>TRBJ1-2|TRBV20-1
SAPDRDLYGYT
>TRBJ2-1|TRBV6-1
ASSERRGNEQF
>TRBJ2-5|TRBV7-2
ASSLVRQTQY
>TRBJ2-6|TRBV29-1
SVVPRVSSGANVLT
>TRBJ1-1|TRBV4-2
ASSQDPGFVNTEAF
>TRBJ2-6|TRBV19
ASTISGANVLT
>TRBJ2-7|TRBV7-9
ASSKRQGPTGEQY
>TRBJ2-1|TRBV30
AWSVGSAQKQF